This T cell receptor beta chain emerged from a study of CD8+CD57+ T cells in acquired aplastic anemia. Overall study: Sorted CD4+ and CD8+ cells yielded DNA averaging around 3.2 ug. Healthy donor CD4+ samples were sequenced to a depth that averaged roughly 10 million reads.

It was genomic DNA that served as the template for profiling TCR beta VDJ and CDR3. In TCRdb, the reads were re-called with MiXCR into one record per CDR3 protein. The table records some 130,000 distinct CDR3 sequences, over 45% of them present only once. Study findings and constraints: CD8+ Simpson's diversity in patients was not significantly different from that in controls.

The CDR3 loop spans 14 amino acids. V was pared by 6 bases and J by 7 bases, with 8 bases of the junction left unmatched. Germline CDR1 and CDR2: SGHTA and FQGNSA. This clonotype was observed a handful of times. Its antigen is unknown. V and J are TRBV7-2 and TRBJ2-7; 11 bases align to TRBD2. The origin of this receptor is a human donor in good health, serving as a control. The sequenced material came from sorted CD4+, CD8+, or CD8+CD57+ T cells (not recorded which) from PBMCs. The CDR3 reads CASRFSGGAGEQYF. The CDR3 DNA sequence: TGTGCCAGCAGATTTAGCGGGGGGGCCGGGGAGCAGTACTTC.